This T cell receptor beta chain was sequenced in a study of cytomegalovirus exposure and HLA in healthy donors. Study in general: Roughly 85 million unique TCRs from HLA-typed donors were held in an early release of data.

The PCR used 60 Vbeta and 13 Jbeta primers. The method was immunoSEQ multiplex PCR; TCRdb's version includes in-frame clones alone and lacks a portion of them. Of 100,000 to 150,000 clones listed, about 73% were seen once; the top ten hold less than 2.5%. Remarks on this clone: What it binds is unknown.

Points from the study as a whole: Association of approximately 18,000 TCR beta sequences with HLA alleles was found at 0.05 false discovery rate in a later analysis. Researchers counted 150 to 200 TCR beta chains as cytomegalovirus-associated.

CDR3 size: 16 residues. Trimming stripped 5 bases from V and 4 bases from J, with 17 bases between. The germline V gene encodes CDR1 SGHAT and CDR2 FQNNGV. This receptor was obtained from a woman in her thirties or forties in good health and CMV-seropositive. The gene calls are TRBV11-2 and TRBJ2-2, with TRBD1 as a possible D gene (5 bases). Sequencing was performed on PBMCs. This CDR3 reads CASSPSLQGPTGELFF. Written as DNA, the CDR3 is TGTGCCAGCAGCCCAAGTCTGCAGGGCCCCACCGGGGAGCTGTTTTTT.